The 29 T cell receptor beta chains in this list originate from one sample, sequenced in a study of OX40 agonist ivuxolimab in advanced cancers. Method: immunoSEQ multiplex PCR; TCRdb's copy keeps in-frame clones and lacks some. The sample includes 8,500 to 13,000 clones, around 80% of them seen just once. The source material was CD4+ or CD8+ T cells sorted from blood, sampled in a trial of the OX40 agonist ivuxolimab. These receptors came from an adult with an advanced solid tumor such as melanoma, head and neck, liver or kidney cancer.

The chain combines TRBV7-3 with TRBJ2-7; TRBD1 matches 7 bases. The CDR3 is 18 residues long. From germline, CDR1 is SGHTA and CDR2 FQGTGA. The ends lost 2 bases at V and 4 bases at J; junction bases unmatched: 17. CDR3: CASSLPPLLGQFTYEQYF. DNA of the CDR3: TGTGCCAGCAGCTTACCGCCCCTGTTGGGACAGTTTACTTACGAGCAGTACTTC.

The chain employs TRBV4-1 and TRBJ1-5, with D unclear. Germline V gene sequence: CDR1 MGHRA, CDR2 YSYEKL. This CDR3 is built from 14 residues. Trimming cost V 3 bases and J 1 base, with 7 bases left between them. In DNA form, the CDR3 reads TGCGCCAGCAGCCACGGTCCAAGCAATCAGCCCCAGCATTTT. Translated, it gives CASSHGPSNQPQHF.

V is TRBV6-5 and J is TRBJ1-2; D not resolved. Per the germline V gene, CDR1 is MNHEY and CDR2 is SVGAGI. This CDR3 spans 14 amino acids. The V gene lost 6 bases and the J gene lost 7 bases, with 18 bases spanning the gap. The CDR3 protein is CASRPGPTSIGYTF. CDR3 DNA: TGTGCCAGCAGACCTGGTCCAACGTCAATTGGCTACACCTTC.

The chain links TRBV4-1 to TRBJ2-7; no clear D gene. V lost 1 base, J lost 6 bases, and 13 bases lay in between. CDR3 length: 14 amino acids. CDR1 is MGHRA, CDR2 YSYEKL, per germline. As DNA, the CDR3 is TGCGCCAGCAGCCAAGCCCTCCAGACGATCGAGCAGTACTTC. This sequence encodes CASSQALQTIEQYF.

This chain joins TRBV6-6 and TRBJ1-2, with 7 bases aligning to TRBD1. CDR1 is MNHNY, CDR2 SVGAGI, per germline (reference sequence). V lost 5 bases to trimming and J lost 6 bases; unmatched junction nucleotides: 9. The CDR3 consists of 14 residues. The DNA of the CDR3 is TGTGCCAGCAGTCGACAGGGAGGGAAAAATGGCTACACCTTC. Amino acid sequence: CASSRQGGKNGYTF.

The chain joins TRBV14 to TRBJ2-7, with D possibly matching TRBD2 (6 bases). The germline CDR1 and CDR2 sequences are SGHDN and FVKESK. This CDR3 contains 14 residues. The V gene lost 1 base and the J gene lost 6 bases, with 13 bases spanning the gap. The CDR3 here is CASSQGLGVGEQYF. The CDR3 coding sequence is TGTGCCAGCAGCCAAGGACTAGGAGTCGGCGAGCAGTACTTC. Supplemented by reference TRBV14 and TRBJ2-7, the full variable domain reads EAGVTQFPSHSVIEKGQTVTLRCDPISGHDNLYWYRRVMGKEIKFLLHFVKESKQDESGMPNNRFLAERTGGTYSTLKVQPAELEDSGVYFCASSQGLGVGEQYFGPGTRLTVT.

The chain couples TRBV27 to TRBJ2-1, with 9 bases lining up with TRBD2. Trimming at V came to 5 bases and at J to 10 bases, leaving 15 bases not matched to a gene. The CDR3 has 16 amino acids. The germline CDR1 and CDR2 sequences are MNHEY and SMNVEV (reference sequence). CDR3 in DNA: TGTGCCAGCAGTCCACTAGCGGGCCCAATCCCCCAGGAGCAGTTCTTC. Amino acids: CASSPLAGPIPQEQFF.

Only a few counts were recorded for this clone. The V gene is TRBV6-9, the J gene TRBJ1-5; 8 nucleotides match TRBD1. V was pared by 3 bases and J by 1 base, with 5 bases of the junction left unmatched. The CDR3 totals 16 residues. The germline CDR1 and CDR2 sequences are MNHGY and SVAAGI. This CDR3 is CASSYSGQGSNQPQHF. The CDR3 coding sequence is TGTGCCAGCAGTTACTCAGGACAGGGCAGCAATCAGCCCCAGCATTTT.

This chain links TRBV5-1 with TRBJ2-3, with D possibly matching TRBD1 (6 bases). Germline V gene data show CDR1 as SGHRS and CDR2 as YFSETQ. The CDR3 has 19 amino acids. V shed 0 bases and J shed 4 bases, with 24 bases lying between them. For the CDR3, the DNA is TGCGCCAGCAGCTTGGTGTCTATCGCCCTAGAGGGGGTGGCAGATACGCAGTATTTT. Amino acids: CASSLVSIALEGVADTQYF. The full variable domain, rest sourced from reference TRBV5-1 and TRBJ2-3, is KAGVTQTPRYLIKTRGQQVTLSCSPISGHRSVSWYQQTPGQGLQFLFEYFSETQRNKGNFPGRFSGRQFSNSRSEMNVSTLELGDSALYLCASSLVSIALEGVADTQYFGPGTRLTVL.

V usage is TRBV19 and J usage is TRBJ2-1, with D tentatively TRBD1 or TRBD2 (6 bases each). Per germline, CDR1 LNHDA and CDR2 SQIVND (reference sequence). Trimming took 7 bases from V and 2 from J, leaving 15 bases between them. This CDR3 is built from 15 residues. Written as DNA, the CDR3 is TGTGCCAGTACCCTGAGGGGGGACCCCTACAATGAGCAGTTCTTC. Translation: CASTLRGDPYNEQFF.

The V gene is TRBV2, the J gene TRBJ2-7; TRBD1 aligns across 11 bases. Germline V gene lookup returns CDR1 SNHLY and CDR2 FYNNEI. The CDR3 totals 15 residues. The junction had 8 bases not matched to a gene; V was cut back by 8 bases and J by 2 bases. CDR3: CASGAGTGGPYEQYF. The CDR3 DNA reads as TGTGCCAGCGGCGCTGGGACAGGGGGACCCTACGAGCAGTACTTC.

V usage is TRBV2 and J usage is TRBJ2-5, with 10 bases fitting TRBD2. The germline V gene has CDR1 SNHLY and CDR2 FYNNEI. Trimming removed 2 bases from V and 4 bases from J; junction bases left unmatched: 1. CDR3 length: 14 amino acids. CDR3 protein: CASSELAGVETQYF. Written as DNA, the CDR3 is TGTGCCAGCAGTGAACTAGCGGGAGTAGAGACCCAGTACTTC.

The chain combines TRBV27 with TRBJ2-1, with 7 bases fitting TRBD1. The CDR3 is 15 amino acids. The J segment lost 5 bases and the V segment lost 5 bases, leaving 9 bases of the junction unmatched. Germline CDR1 reads MNHEY; CDR2 reads SMNVEV (reference sequence). In nucleotides, the CDR3 is TGTGCCAGCAGTCTCACCGGGACAGAACACAATGAGCAGTTCTTC. Translating it yields CASSLTGTEHNEQFF.

J is TRBJ2-3 and V is TRBV5-1; D ambiguous. This CDR3 region has 18 residues. Trimming cost V 3 bases and J 3 bases, with 23 bases left between them. Looked up from germline, CDR1 is SGHRS and CDR2 is YFSETQ. The CDR3 loop is CASSSTPSSFIGTDTQYF. CDR3 sequence (DNA): TGCGCCAGCAGCTCCACCCCCTCATCCTTCATAGGAACAGATACGCAGTATTTT. Full variable domain (missing parts from reference TRBV5-1 and TRBJ2-3): KAGVTQTPRYLIKTRGQQVTLSCSPISGHRSVSWYQQTPGQGLQFLFEYFSETQRNKGNFPGRFSGRQFSNSRSEMNVSTLELGDSALYLCASSSTPSSFIGTDTQYFGPGTRLTVL.

J is TRBJ1-5 and V is TRBV10-3; 8 bases agree with TRBD1. With 10 bases clipped from V and 6 bases from J, the junction kept 11 bases outside the gene matches. This CDR3 is built from 14 residues. Germline assignment: CDR1 ENHRY and CDR2 SYGVKD. The CDR3 is CATSDRDVFQPQHF. CDR3 nucleotides: TGTGCCACCTCGGACAGGGATGTCTTTCAGCCCCAGCATTTT.

This chain connects TRBV27 to TRBJ2-2; D remains unclear. Germline CDR1 MNHEY, CDR2 SMNVEV (reference sequence). V dropped 5 bases and J dropped 6 bases, with 10 bases sitting between them. CDR3 size: 13 residues. CDR3 residues: CASSPTVSGELFF. In DNA, the CDR3 is TGTGCCAGCAGTCCGACGGTGTCCGGGGAGCTGTTTTTT.

The genes are TRBV6-6 and TRBJ1-1; no reliable D call. The V and J ends lost 2 bases and 1 base respectively, with 8 bases between them. The CDR3 sequence is 14 residues long. CDR1 and CDR2 (germline): MNHNY, SVGAGI (reference sequence). The CDR3 reads CASSYEGANTEAFF. CDR3 DNA: TGTGCCAGCAGTTACGAGGGCGCGAACACTGAAGCTTTCTTT.

This sequence joins TRBV19 and TRBJ1-1; no definite D call. Germline V lookup: CDR1 LNHDA, CDR2 SQIVND (reference sequence). Between the trimmed V and J ends, which lost 6 bases and 0 bases, there was a span of 8 bases. The CDR3 totals 13 residues. CDR3 bases: TGTGCCAGTAGAGCTAATATGAACACTGAAGCTTTCTTT. Translating gives CASRANMNTEAFF.

The chain joins TRBV6-5 to TRBJ2-3, with a possible D match to TRBD2 (6 bases). The V gene lost 2 bases and the J gene lost 3 bases, with 9 bases spanning the gap. From germline, CDR1 is MNHEY and CDR2 SVGAGI. The CDR3 runs to 14 residues. CDR3: CASSYARETDTQYF. In DNA form, the CDR3 reads TGTGCCAGCAGTTACGCCCGGGAGACAGATACGCAGTATTTT.

This chain joins TRBV7-2 and TRBJ2-7; 9 bases agree with TRBD1. The CDR3 runs to 15 residues. The germline CDR1 and CDR2 sequences are SGHTA and FQGNSA. J lost 6 bases, V lost 5 bases, and 11 bases had no gene match. The CDR3 DNA sequence: TGTGCCAGCAGCCCCTTGACAGGGGGATTCCTCGAGCAGTACTTC. Amino acid sequence: CASSPLTGGFLEQYF.

The V call is TRBV14, the J call TRBJ2-5, with 16 nucleotides matching TRBD2. Germline CDR1 and CDR2: SGHDN and FVKESK. This CDR3 contains 20 residues. The junction had 15 bases not matched to a gene; V was cut back by 3 bases and J by 5 bases. The CDR3 region is CASSQDPPPWGLAGGETQYF. The CDR3 DNA reads TGTGCCAGCAGCCAGGATCCCCCCCCCTGGGGACTAGCGGGGGGGGAGACCCAGTACTTC. The variable domain in full, with the rest retrieved from reference TRBV14 and TRBJ2-5, is EAGVTQFPSHSVIEKGQTVTLRCDPISGHDNLYWYRRVMGKEIKFLLHFVKESKQDESGMPNNRFLAERTGGTYSTLKVQPAELEDSGVYFCASSQDPPPWGLAGGETQYFGPGTRLLVL.

Regarding this clone: Mismatch with germline at one junction end may stem from a read error. The V gene is TRBV11-3, the J gene TRBJ2-4; 14 bases are a match to TRBD2. Germline loops: CDR1 SGHNT, CDR2 YENEEA. This CDR3 has 18 amino acids. The CDR3 DNA follows: TGTACCAGCAGCCCTCGGCCGGGACTAGCGGGAGAAAAAAACATTCAGTACTTC. This gives the protein CTSSPRPGLAGEKNIQYF.

The J gene is TRBJ1-6, the V gene TRBV9, with TRBD1 matching over 8 bases. CDR3 length: 15 residues. Germline CDR1 reads SGDLS; CDR2 reads YYNGEE. With 0 bases clipped from V and 9 bases from J, the junction kept 5 bases outside the gene matches. CDR3: CASSVGAGGGSPLHF. The CDR3 nucleotides read TGTGCCAGCAGCGTAGGGGCAGGGGGCGGTTCACCCCTCCACTTT.

J is TRBJ2-1 and V is TRBV4-1; 7 nucleotides match TRBD1. CDR1 and CDR2 (germline): MGHRA, YSYEKL. Losses at the gene ends were 4 bases for V and 3 bases for J; bases not matched to a gene: 9. This CDR3 has 16 amino acids. CDR3 DNA: TGCGCCAGCAGCCTCGTAGGGACAGACCTCTACAATGAGCAGTTCTTC. It specifies CASSLVGTDLYNEQFF.

The rearrangement links TRBV6-1 to TRBJ2-3; TRBD2 aligns across 10 bases. Losses at the gene ends were 2 bases for V and 2 bases for J; bases not matched to a gene: 7. Per the germline V gene, CDR1 is MNHNS and CDR2 is SASEGT. The CDR3 contains 17 residues. CDR3 sequence reads: CASSELLLAGFTDTQYF. CDR3 DNA sequence: TGTGCCAGCAGTGAACTCCTACTAGCGGGATTCACAGATACGCAGTATTTT.

V is TRBV6-1 and J is TRBJ2-5; D not resolved. The CDR3 has 16 residues. CDR1 MNHNS and CDR2 SASEGT come from the germline V gene. Between the trimmed V and J ends, which lost 3 bases and 2 bases, there was a span of 16 bases. The CDR3 coding sequence is TGTGCCAGCAGTGACGGGCTGGCCCGTTTTCAAGAGACCCAGTACTTC. Translation gives CASSDGLARFQETQYF.

The chain is built from TRBV29-1 and TRBJ2-7; D is possibly TRBD2 (7 bases). CDR1 is SQVTM and CDR2 is ANQGSEA in the germline V gene. The CDR3 is 17 residues long. The V and J ends lost 5 bases and 3 bases respectively, with 26 bases between them. The CDR3 spells CSVLGGEKGGPGYEQYF. The CDR3 nucleotides read TGCAGCGTTTTGGGGGGGGAAAAGGGGGGCCCGGGCTACGAGCAGTACTTC.

V usage is TRBV2 and J usage is TRBJ1-2; TRBD1 agrees at 7 bases. V lost 3 bases to trimming and J lost 3 bases; unmatched junction nucleotides: 10. Germline V CDR1 and CDR2: SNHLY, FYNNEI. The CDR3 sequence is 16 residues long. In DNA, the CDR3 is TGTGCCAGCAGTGACGGCGCACAGGGGATCTACTATGGCTACACCTTC. It specifies CASSDGAQGIYYGYTF.

This chain joins TRBV6-4 and TRBJ2-5, with TRBD1 identical over 8 bases. Germline CDR1 is MRHNA and CDR2 is SNTAGT. This CDR3 is 15 amino acids long. V lost 3 bases and J lost 5; bases outside the gene matches: 8. CDR3 loop: CASSEMGQAWETQYF. DNA for the CDR3: TGTGCCAGCAGTGAAATGGGACAGGCCTGGGAGACCCAGTACTTC.